A selection of T cell receptor beta chains follows, all from one sample in a study of cytomegalovirus exposure and HLA in healthy donors. Here immunoSEQ multiplex PCR was the method, and the copy in TCRdb shows in-frame clones only, minus some. The table has some 120,000 clones, around 64% seen once. The material sequenced was PBMCs. The receptors were gathered from a woman aged 25 to 39 in good health and CMV-seronegative. Both conserved end residues are part of each CDR3. D genes are given only for firm matches. Only some rows state a clone size, as once, few, many or a class for expanded clones.

TGTGCCAGCAGGGCAGGGGCTGTCGGTCAGCCCCAGCATTTT	CASRAGAVGQPQHF	TRBJ1-5	-	-	TRBV2
TGCGCCAGCAGCTTGGACGTGTGGCCCCCCTACGAGCAGTACTTC	CASSLDVWPPYEQYF	TRBJ2-7	-	-	TRBV5-1
TGTGCCAGCAGTCCGCCGACTGGCTATGGCTACACCTTC	CASSPPTGYGYTF	TRBJ1-2	-	-	TRBV28
TGTGCCAGCTCACCCTTCCCGGGCGGACAGTCGAACACTGAAGCTTTCTTT	CASSPFPGGQSNTEAFF	TRBJ1-1	-	-	TRBV18
TGTGCCAGCAGTTTAGCGGGAGGCTACGAGCAGTACTTC	CASSLAGGYEQYF	TRBJ2-7	-	TRBD2	TRBV6-6
TGTGCCAGCAGTTATACTAGCGGGAGGGTTAACTACGAGCAGTACTTC	CASSYTSGRVNYEQYF	TRBJ2-7	-	TRBD2	TRBV6-5
TGTGCCAGCAGTTTTAAGGGTCTAGCGAGCACAGATACGCAGTATTTT	CASSFKGLASTDTQYF	TRBJ2-3	-	-	TRBV27
TGTGCCAGCAGCTTGCGGGACAGTGACATCGAGCAGTACTTC	CASSLRDSDIEQYF	TRBJ2-7	-	TRBD1	TRBV5-6
TGTGCCATCGGACAGGGGGCAACTAATGAAAAACTGTTTTTT	CAIGQGATNEKLFF	TRBJ1-4	-	TRBD1	TRBV6-5
TGTGCCAGCAGCGTGGGAGGGGGCAATGAGCAGTTCTTC	CASSVGGGNEQFF	TRBJ2-1	once	-	TRBV9
TGTGCCAGCACTAGACGAGCCCCCGCGAACACCGGGGAGCTGTTTTTT	CASTRRAPANTGELFF	TRBJ2-2	-	-	TRBV2
TGTGCCAGCAGTGCTGACAGGGGAGGTTACACCTTC	CASSADRGGYTF	TRBJ1-2	-	TRBD1	TRBV6-1
TGTGCCAGCAGGGGGACAGGGCATTCACCCCTCCACTTT	CASRGTGHSPLHF	TRBJ1-6	-	TRBD1	TRBV6-5
TGTGCCAGCAGTGAACGGGCGGGAAGCACAGATACGCAGTATTTT	CASSERAGSTDTQYF	TRBJ2-3	few	-	TRBV6-4
TGTGCCAGCAGTGGAACAGGGACCGGGTGGGACGAGCAGTACTTC	CASSGTGTGWDEQYF	TRBJ2-7	-	-	TRBV25-1
TGTGCCAGCAGAGCGACTAGCGGGAGAAAGCCCGGGGAGCTGTTTTTT	CASRATSGRKPGELFF	TRBJ2-2	few	TRBD2	TRBV2
TGTGCCAGCAGAATGGGGCCGCGACAGGGTGGCTACACCTTC	CASRMGPRQGGYTF	TRBJ1-2	-	TRBD1	TRBV28
TGTGCCAGCAGCTTAGCAGCGGGAGGGGATACGCAGTATTTT	CASSLAAGGDTQYF	TRBJ2-3	-	TRBD2	TRBV7-2
TGTGCCAGCAGCTCGCTAGCGGGAGCAAGCCACGAGCAGTACTTC	CASSSLAGASHEQYF	TRBJ2-7	few	TRBD2	TRBV7-9
TGTGCCAGCAGTCGATACCGGACAGGGGTAGGGAGCACAGATACGCAGTATTTT	CASSRYRTGVGSTDTQYF	TRBJ2-3	-	TRBD1	TRBV7-2
TGTGCCAGCAGTTACTCGGGGGGGTATGACACTGAAGCTTTCTTT	CASSYSGGYDTEAFF	TRBJ1-1	few	-	TRBV6-5
TGTGCCAGCAGCGAAGTGGGGGGGTACCAAGAGACCCAGTACTTC	CASSEVGGYQETQYF	TRBJ2-5	few	TRBD2	TRBV7-9
TGTGCCACCAGCATGGGGACAGGCGGACGGGGCGGCTACACCTTC	CATSMGTGGRGGYTF	TRBJ1-2	-	TRBD1	TRBV15
TGTGCCAGCAGTTACAGCCGTCGGACTGAAGCTTTCTTT	CASSYSRRTEAFF	TRBJ1-1	once	-	TRBV27
TGTGCCAGCAGTTCAGGGGCCGGGTTGGCGGAAAAACTGTTTTTT	CASSSGAGLAEKLFF	TRBJ1-4	-	-	TRBV6-5